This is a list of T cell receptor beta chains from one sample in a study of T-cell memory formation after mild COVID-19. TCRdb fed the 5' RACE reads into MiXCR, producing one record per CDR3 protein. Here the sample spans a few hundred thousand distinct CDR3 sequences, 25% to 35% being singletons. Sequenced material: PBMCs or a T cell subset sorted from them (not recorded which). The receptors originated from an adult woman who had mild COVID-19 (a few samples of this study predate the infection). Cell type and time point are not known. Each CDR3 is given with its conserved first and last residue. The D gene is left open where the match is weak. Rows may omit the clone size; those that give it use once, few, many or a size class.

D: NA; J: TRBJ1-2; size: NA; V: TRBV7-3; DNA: TGTGCCAGCAGCTTAAATGGCGGGGATGGCGGCTACACCTTC; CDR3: CASSLNGGDGGYTF
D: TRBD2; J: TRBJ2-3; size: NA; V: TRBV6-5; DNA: TGTGCCAGCAGTGGGCTAGCGGGAGGGGCAAGCACAGATACGCAGTATTTT; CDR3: CASSGLAGGASTDTQYF
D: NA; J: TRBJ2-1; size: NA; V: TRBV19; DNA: TGTGCCAGTAGTGCTGGGCAGGGGTTCGAGCAGTTCTTC; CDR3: CASSAGQGFEQFF
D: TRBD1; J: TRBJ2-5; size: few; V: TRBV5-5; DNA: TGTGCCAGCAGCCTGGACAGGGTTGAAGAGACCCAGTACTTC; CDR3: CASSLDRVEETQYF
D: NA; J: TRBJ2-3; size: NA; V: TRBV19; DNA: TGTGCCAGTAGTCCAAGAAGCGGAGCTAGCACAGATACGCAGTATTTT; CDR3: CASSPRSGASTDTQYF
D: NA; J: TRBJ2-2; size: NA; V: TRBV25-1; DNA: TGTGCCAGCAGTGAATGGCGGGTTGACACCGGGGAGCTGTTTTTT; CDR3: CASSEWRVDTGELFF
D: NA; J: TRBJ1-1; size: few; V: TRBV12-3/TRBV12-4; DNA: TGTGCCAGCAGTTTTGGGGTAATGAACACTGAAGCTTTCTTT; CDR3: CASSFGVMNTEAFF
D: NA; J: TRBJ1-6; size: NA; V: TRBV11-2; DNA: TGTGCCAGCAGCTTAGGTCGCTCTGTACGACGCGGGAGTTCACCCCTCCACTTT; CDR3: CASSLGRSVRRGSSPLHF
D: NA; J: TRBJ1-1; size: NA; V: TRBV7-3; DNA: TGTGCCAGCAGCTTAACCGGGGGAGTTGAAGCTTTCTTT; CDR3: CASSLTGGVEAFF
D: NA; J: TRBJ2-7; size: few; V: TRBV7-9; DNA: TGTGCCAGCAGTCACCAGGGTTTCGACGAGCAGTACTTC; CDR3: CASSHQGFDEQYF
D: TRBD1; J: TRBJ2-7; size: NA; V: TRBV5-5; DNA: TGTGCCTCCACGGACAGGAGCTCCTACGAGCAGTACTTC; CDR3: CASTDRSSYEQYF
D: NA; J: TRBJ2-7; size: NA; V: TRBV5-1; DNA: TGCGCCAGCAGCCCCCGGATGGGTACCTACGAGCAGTACTTC; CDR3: CASSPRMGTYEQYF
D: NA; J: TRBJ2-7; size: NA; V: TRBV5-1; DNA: TGCGCCAGCAGATTTGACCCAGCTGGGTCCTACGAGCAGTACTTC; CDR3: CASRFDPAGSYEQYF
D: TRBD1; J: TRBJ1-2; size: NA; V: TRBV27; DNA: TGTGCCAGCAGTTTCGGGGGACAGACCTATGGCTACACCTTC; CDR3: CASSFGGQTYGYTF
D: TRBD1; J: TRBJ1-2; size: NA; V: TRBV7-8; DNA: TGTGCCAGCAGCTTAGTGGGACCGGGACAGAATAACTATGGCTACACCTTC; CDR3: CASSLVGPGQNNYGYTF
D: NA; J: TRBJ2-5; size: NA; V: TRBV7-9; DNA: TGTGCCAGCAGCCGGAGCGGCTTGGGACAAGAGACCCAATACTTC; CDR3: CASSRSGLGQETQYF
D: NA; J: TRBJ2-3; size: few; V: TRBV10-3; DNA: TGTGCCATCAGTGAGTCTGAAAGGGGGGCCACCCCCACAGATACGCAGTATTTT; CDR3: CAISESERGATPTDTQYF
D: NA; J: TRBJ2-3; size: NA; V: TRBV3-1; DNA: TGTGCCAGCAGCCAAGATTGGGGGTCCGCAGATACGCAGTATTTT; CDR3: CASSQDWGSADTQYF
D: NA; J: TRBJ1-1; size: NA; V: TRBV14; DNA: TGTGCCAGCAGCCATCGAGCAGGGGACACTGAAGCTTTCTTT; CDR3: CASSHRAGDTEAFF
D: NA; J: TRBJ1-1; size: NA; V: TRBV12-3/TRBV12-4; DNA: TGTGCCAGCAGTTTGGGCGTTATTAACACTGAAGCTTTCTTT; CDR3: CASSLGVINTEAFF
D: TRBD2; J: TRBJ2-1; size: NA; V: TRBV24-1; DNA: TGTGCCACCAGTGATTCCCCGGGGCGGGGGTCGTACAATGAGCAGTTCTTC; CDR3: CATSDSPGRGSYNEQFF
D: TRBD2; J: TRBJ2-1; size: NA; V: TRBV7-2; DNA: TGTGCCAGCAGCTTAGGGGTACTAGCGGGAGGGGTCAATGAGCAGTTCTTC; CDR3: CASSLGVLAGGVNEQFF
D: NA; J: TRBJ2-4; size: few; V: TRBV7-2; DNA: TGTGCCAGCAGCTTTTCAGGGGTACTAGCCAAAAACATTCAGTACTTC; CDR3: CASSFSGVLAKNIQYF
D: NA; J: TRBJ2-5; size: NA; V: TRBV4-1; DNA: TGCGCCAGCAGCCAAGATCCGAGGGAAGAGACCCAGTACTTC; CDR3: CASSQDPREETQYF
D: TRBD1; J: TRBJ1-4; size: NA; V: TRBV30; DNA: TGTGCCTGGAGTGATGAAGCGGGACAGCTCAATGAAAAACTGTTTTTT; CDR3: CAWSDEAGQLNEKLFF
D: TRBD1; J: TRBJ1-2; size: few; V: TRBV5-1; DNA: TGCGCCAGCAGCTCTCAACAGGGGGGCTACACCTTC; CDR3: CASSSQQGGYTF
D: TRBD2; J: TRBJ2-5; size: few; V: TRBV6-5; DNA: TGTGCCAGCAGTTTTTCCACTAGCGGGGGGCAAGAGACCCAGTACTTC; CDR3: CASSFSTSGGQETQYF
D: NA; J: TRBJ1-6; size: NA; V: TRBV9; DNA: TGTGCCAGCAGCCAAAGAACGGCTAATTCACCCCTCCACTTT; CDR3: CASSQRTANSPLHF
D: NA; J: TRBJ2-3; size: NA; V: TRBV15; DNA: TGTGCCACCAGCAGAGATGCGGTTAGCACAGATACGCAGTATTTT; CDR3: CATSRDAVSTDTQYF
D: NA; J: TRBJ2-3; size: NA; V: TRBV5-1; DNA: TGCGCCAGCAGCTTGATGACAGTCTCAGGGGATACGCAGTATTTT; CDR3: CASSLMTVSGDTQYF
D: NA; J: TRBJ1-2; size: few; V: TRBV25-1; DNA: TGTGCCAGCAGTGGAGGCTATGGCTACACCTTC; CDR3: CASSGGYGYTF
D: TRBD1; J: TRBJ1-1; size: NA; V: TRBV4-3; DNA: TGCGCCAGCAGCCAAGACTTCACAGGGGCGAACACTGAAGCTTTCTTT; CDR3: CASSQDFTGANTEAFF
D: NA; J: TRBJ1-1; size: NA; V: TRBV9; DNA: TGTGCCAGCAGCGTAGTAGTGAACACTGAAGCTTTCTTT; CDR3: CASSVVVNTEAFF
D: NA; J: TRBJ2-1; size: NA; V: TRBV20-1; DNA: TGCAGTGCTAGAAATCAGCAGCGCCTCGGGAATGAGCAGTTCTTC; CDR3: CSARNQQRLGNEQFF
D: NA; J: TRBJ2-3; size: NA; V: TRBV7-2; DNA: TGTGCCAGCAGGGAGGGAGGACTCAGACACACAGATACGCAGTATTTT; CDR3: CASREGGLRHTDTQYF
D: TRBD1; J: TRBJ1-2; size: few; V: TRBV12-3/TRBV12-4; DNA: TGTGCCAGCAGTTCGGACAGGACTAACTATGGCTACACCTTC; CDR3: CASSSDRTNYGYTF
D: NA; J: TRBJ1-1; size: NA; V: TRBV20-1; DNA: TGCAGTGACGGGGGGTCCGCGGTCACTGAAGCTTTCTTT; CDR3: CSDGGSAVTEAFF
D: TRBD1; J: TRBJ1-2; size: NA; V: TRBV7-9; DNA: TGTGCCAGCAGCGAAACAGGGGTAGGCGGCTACACCTTC; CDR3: CASSETGVGGYTF
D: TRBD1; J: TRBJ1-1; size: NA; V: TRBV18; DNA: TGTGCCAGCCAATCAGGGGGAAGACGGACTGAAGCTTTCTTT; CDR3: CASQSGGRRTEAFF
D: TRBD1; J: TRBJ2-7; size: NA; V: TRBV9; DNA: TGTGCCAGCAGCGGGCCCCAGACAGGGGTGTTGGACGAGCAGTACTTC; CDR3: CASSGPQTGVLDEQYF
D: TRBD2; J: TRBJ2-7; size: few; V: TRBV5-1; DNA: TGCGCCAGCAGCACCGGACTAGCGGTGGGCTACGAGCAGTACTTC; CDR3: CASSTGLAVGYEQYF
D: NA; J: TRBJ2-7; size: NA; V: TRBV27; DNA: TGTGCCAGCAGTTACGGGCCCGAGCAGTACTTC; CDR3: CASSYGPEQYF
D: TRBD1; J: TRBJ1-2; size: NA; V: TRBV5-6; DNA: TGTGCCAGCAGCGTACGGACAGGGGACGATGGCTACACCTTC; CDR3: CASSVRTGDDGYTF